Listed below are T cell receptor beta chains from one sample, sequenced in a study of T cell responses to AZD1222 COVID-19 vaccine. Clones were read by immunoSEQ multiplex PCR, and TCRdb kept only the in-frame ones, dropping some. The sample carries 100,000 or so clones, roughly nine tenths recorded once. This sample comprised peripheral blood, obtained 28 days after the second AZD1222 dose. The receptors shown here come from an adult who received the AZD1222 COVID-19 vaccine. Each CDR3 is given with its conserved first and last residue. D genes are given only for firm matches. A clone size is listed for some rows: how often the clone was seen (once, few, many), or a class if it is expanded.

size | D | J | V | DNA | CDR3
NA | TRBD1 | TRBJ2-1 | TRBV19 | TGTGCCAGTAGTAGGTCGGACAGGGGGGACAATGAGCAGTTCTTC | CASSRSDRGDNEQFF
NA | NA | TRBJ2-7 | TRBV19 | TGTGCCAGCGAGTCCGGGACTCCTGGGGCCTACGAGCAGTACTTC | CASESGTPGAYEQYF
NA | NA | TRBJ1-1 | TRBV5-1 | TGCGCCAGCAGCTTGGCCGGTAACACTGAAGCTTTCTTT | CASSLAGNTEAFF
once | TRBD2 | TRBJ2-7 | TRBV18 | TGTGCCAGCTCACCACTTAGCGGGAGCTCCTACGAGCAGTACTTC | CASSPLSGSSYEQYF
once | TRBD1 | TRBJ1-2 | TRBV14 | TGTGCCAGCAGCGCTTCGGGGCAGGGGGCTAAGGGCTACACCTTC | CASSASGQGAKGYTF
few | NA | TRBJ1-1 | TRBV12-3/TRBV12-4 | TGTGCCAGCCTCAGGCAGAGGAAGAAGGCTTTCTTT | CASLRQRKKAFF
NA | NA | TRBJ2-3 | TRBV14 | TGTGCCAGCAGCCACCGGCAGGGCCCAGATACGCAGTATTTT | CASSHRQGPDTQYF
NA | NA | TRBJ2-2 | TRBV7-7 | TGTGCCAGCAGCCACAAGTGGGGCCCCGCCGGGGAGCTGTTTTTT | CASSHKWGPAGELFF
few | TRBD1 | TRBJ1-1 | TRBV11-3 | TGTGCCAGCAGCGATCAAACAGGGGGCTTGGGCACTGAAGCTTTCTTT | CASSDQTGGLGTEAFF
NA | NA | TRBJ1-2 | TRBV28 | TGTGCCAGCAGTCTCTCGAGAGGGGGCTATGGCTACACCTTC | CASSLSRGGYGYTF